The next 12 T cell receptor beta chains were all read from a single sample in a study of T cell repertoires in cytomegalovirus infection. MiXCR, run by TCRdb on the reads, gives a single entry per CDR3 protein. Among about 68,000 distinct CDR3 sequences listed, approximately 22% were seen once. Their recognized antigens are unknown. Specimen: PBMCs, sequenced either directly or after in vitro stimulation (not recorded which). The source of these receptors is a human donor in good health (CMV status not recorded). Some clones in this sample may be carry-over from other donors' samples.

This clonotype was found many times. This CDR3 reads CASLRVAGGTDTQYF. CDR3 DNA: TGTGCCAGCTTACGCGTGGCGGGAGGGACTGATACGCAGTATTTT. The chain joins TRBV7-2 to TRBJ2-3; 9 nucleotides line up with TRBD2. Germline V gene lookup returns CDR1 SGHTA and CDR2 FQGNSA. The CDR3 runs 15 residues. Unmatched junction bases numbered 12, after V lost 8 bases and J lost 6 bases.

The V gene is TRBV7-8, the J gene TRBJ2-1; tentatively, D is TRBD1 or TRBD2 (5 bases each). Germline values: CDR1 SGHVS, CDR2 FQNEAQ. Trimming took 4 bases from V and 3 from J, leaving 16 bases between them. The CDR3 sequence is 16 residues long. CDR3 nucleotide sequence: TGTGCCAGCAGCTCACGGGGCGGTGGGCTCTACAATGAGCAGTTCTTC. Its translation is CASSSRGGGLYNEQFF.

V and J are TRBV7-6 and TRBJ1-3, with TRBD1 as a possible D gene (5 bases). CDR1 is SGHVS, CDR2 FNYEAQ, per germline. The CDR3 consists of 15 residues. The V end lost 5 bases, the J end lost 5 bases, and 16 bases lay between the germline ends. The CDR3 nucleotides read TGTGCCAGCAGCGCCGGGGCTCCATCTCGAAACACCATATATTTT. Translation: CASSAGAPSRNTIYF.

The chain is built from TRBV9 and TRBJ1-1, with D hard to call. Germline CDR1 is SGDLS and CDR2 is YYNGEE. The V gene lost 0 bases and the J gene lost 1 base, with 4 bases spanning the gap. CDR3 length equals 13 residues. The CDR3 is CASSVGSNTEAFF. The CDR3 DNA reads TGTGCCAGCAGCGTAGGGTCGAACACTGAAGCTTTCTTT.

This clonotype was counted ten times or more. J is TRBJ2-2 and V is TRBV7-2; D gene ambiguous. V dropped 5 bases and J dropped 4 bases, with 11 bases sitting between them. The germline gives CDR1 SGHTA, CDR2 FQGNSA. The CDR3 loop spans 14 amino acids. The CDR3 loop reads CASSPQLFTGELFF. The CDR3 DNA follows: TGTGCCAGCAGCCCTCAATTATTCACCGGGGAGCTGTTTTTT.

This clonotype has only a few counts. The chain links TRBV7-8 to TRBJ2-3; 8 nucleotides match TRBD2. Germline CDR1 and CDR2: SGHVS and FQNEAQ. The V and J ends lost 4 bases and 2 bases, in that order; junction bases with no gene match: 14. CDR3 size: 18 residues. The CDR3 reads CASSSEASGFSITDTQYF. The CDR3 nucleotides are TGTGCCAGCAGCTCCGAGGCTAGCGGGTTCTCTATCACAGATACGCAGTATTTT.

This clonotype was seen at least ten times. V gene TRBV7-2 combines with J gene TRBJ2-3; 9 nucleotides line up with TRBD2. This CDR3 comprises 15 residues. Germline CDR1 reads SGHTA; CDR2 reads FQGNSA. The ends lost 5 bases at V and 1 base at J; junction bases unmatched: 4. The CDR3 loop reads CASSTRLAGTDTQYF. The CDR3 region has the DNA TGTGCCAGCAGCACTCGACTAGCGGGCACAGATACGCAGTATTTT.

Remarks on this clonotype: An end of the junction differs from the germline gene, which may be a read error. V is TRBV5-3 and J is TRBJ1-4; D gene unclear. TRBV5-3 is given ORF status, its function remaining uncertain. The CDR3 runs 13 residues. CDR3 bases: TGTGCCAGCAGCTTGGGCTACGGAGAAAAACTGTTTTTT. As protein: CASSLGYGEKLFF.

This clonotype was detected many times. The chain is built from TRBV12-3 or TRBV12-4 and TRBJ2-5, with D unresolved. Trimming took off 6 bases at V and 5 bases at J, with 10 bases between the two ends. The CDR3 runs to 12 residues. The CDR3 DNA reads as TGTGCCAGCAGCTCCATGGGGGAGACCCAGTACTTC. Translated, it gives CASSSMGETQYF.

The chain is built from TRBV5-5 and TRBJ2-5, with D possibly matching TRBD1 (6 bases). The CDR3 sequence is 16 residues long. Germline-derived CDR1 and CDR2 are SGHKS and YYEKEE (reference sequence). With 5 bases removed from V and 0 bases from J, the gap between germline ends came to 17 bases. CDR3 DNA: TGTGCCAGCAGGCTAAACCGGGACACTTACCAAGAGACCCAGTACTTC. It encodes CASRLNRDTYQETQYF.

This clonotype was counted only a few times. The CDR3 DNA reads as TGTGCCAGTAGTATGGGCAGAACTCACGGTGACTACACTGAAGCTTTCTTT. Translating it yields CASSMGRTHGDYTEAFF. The rearrangement uses TRBV19 and TRBJ1-1, with no clear D. This CDR3 is built from 17 residues. The V end was cut by 3 bases, the J end by 3 bases, with 20 bases between. CDR1 is LNHDA and CDR2 is SQIVND in the germline V gene (reference sequence).

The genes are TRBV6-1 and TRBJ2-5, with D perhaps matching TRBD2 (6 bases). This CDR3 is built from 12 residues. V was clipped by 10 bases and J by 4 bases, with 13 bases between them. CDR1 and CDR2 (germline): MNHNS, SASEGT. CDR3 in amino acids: CATSEGRETQYF. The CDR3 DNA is TGTGCCACCTCGGAGGGCCGAGAGACCCAGTACTTC.